This is a list of T cell receptor beta chains from one sample in a study of blood T cell repertoires in COVID-19. The data were produced by immunoSEQ multiplex PCR, yet TCRdb's version contains in-frame clones alone and is incomplete. This sample yields some 200,000 clones, of which 81% are seen a single time; approximately 10% belongs to the top ten. Material: peripheral blood. These receptors were collected from a woman aged 40 to 50 with COVID-19, enrolled during active disease. Both conserved end residues are part of each CDR3.

J gene	V gene	CDR3 protein
TRBJ2-2	TRBV21-1	CASGDSGGNTGELFF
TRBJ1-5	TRBV6-4	CASSGGNGGADQPQHF
TRBJ1-5	TRBV7-2	CASSLGVLENQPQHF
TRBJ2-5	TRBV20-1	CSASLALETQYF
TRBJ1-4	TRBV14	CASSLEQGLNEKLFF
TRBJ1-4	TRBV7-6	CASSPDRRPNEKLFF
TRBJ2-5	TRBV14	CASSQDATGGFRETQYF
TRBJ1-1	TRBV28	CASTVGSGRGTEAFF
TRBJ1-5	TRBV27	CASSVSSNQPQHF
TRBJ2-2	TRBV2	CATDGTSVNTGELFF
TRBJ2-7	TRBV19	CASSVTGGSPTEQYF
TRBJ2-1	TRBV6-5	CASSLDGINEQFF
TRBJ1-1	TRBV10-1	CASSDGQTNTEAFF
TRBJ1-4	TRBV20-1	CSASRGQAFGEKLFF
TRBJ2-2	TRBV30	CAWVDRATDTGELFF
TRBJ2-5	TRBV9	CASSVRTSPWETQYF
TRBJ2-1	TRBV27	CASRLRDLAYNEQFF
TRBJ2-5	TRBV5-1	CASSFTGTGSQETQYF
TRBJ1-3	TRBV7-9	CASSFRVDTIYF
TRBJ1-5	TRBV5-4	CASSLYGTGNQPQHF
TRBJ2-1	TRBV27	CASRLAGGIYNEQFF
TRBJ1-1	TRBV5-5	CASTKQGNTEAFF
TRBJ2-1	TRBV5-6	CASSFRTSGSNEQFF
TRBJ2-5	TRBV28	CASTPKRTGTQETQYF
TRBJ2-5	TRBV7-7	CASSRDSQETQYF
TRBJ1-1	TRBV28	CASRRYEPMADTEAFF
TRBJ1-1	TRBV19	CASSPWTGKTEAFF
TRBJ2-7	TRBV2	CASSDPSSGLAGGGLQYF
TRBJ2-5	TRBV5-6	CASSFNTGPGAQKTQYF
TRBJ2-1	TRBV29-1	CSVSAGGPGDEQFF
TRBJ1-2	TRBV18	CASSPQGDYGYTF
TRBJ2-3	TRBV24-1	CATSPGLATDTQYF
TRBJ2-7	TRBV7-2	CASSHQPAGAISYEQYF
TRBJ1-5	TRBV3-1/TRBV3-2	CASSRKGTDSNQPQHF
TRBJ2-1	TRBV9	CASSVEGGLAGYEQFF
TRBJ1-2	TRBV5-6	CASSLVAPTGDYGYTF
TRBJ1-2	TRBV25-1	CASSESLQDRTF
TRBJ1-1	TRBV6-5	CASSTTSTGEAFF
TRBJ1-4	TRBV7-9	CASSSGQGPNEKLFF
TRBJ2-1	TRBV20-1	CSAGGLGVDNEQFF
TRBJ2-1	TRBV27	CASGIHARVEQFF
TRBJ1-1	TRBV9	CASSVGGQAMGPEAFF